Each of the 32 T cell receptor beta chains below was sequenced from the same sample in a study of T cells after yellow fever vaccination. TCRdb reanalysed the 5' RACE reads using MiXCR and keeps one entry per CDR3 protein. The data contain around 140,000 distinct CDR3 sequences, 7.7% of them singletons. Here the sequenced sample was CD4+ T cells sorted from PBMCs, taken 5 days after the yellow fever booster vaccination. These receptors were collected from a man between 25 and 39 years old who received the YFV17D yellow fever vaccine.

This clonotype occurred many times. The chain couples TRBV7-9 to TRBJ2-3; TRBD2 matches at 11 bases. Germline V gene sequence: CDR1 SEHNR, CDR2 FQNEAQ (reference sequence). With V trimmed by 4 bases and J by 0 bases, 6 bases remained unmatched. The CDR3 runs 17 residues. The CDR3 sequence is CASSSRLAGLSTDTQYF. CDR3 in DNA: TGTGCCAGCAGCTCCAGACTAGCGGGATTGAGCACAGATACGCAGTATTTT.

This clonotype occurred many times. V gene TRBV6-5 combines with J gene TRBJ2-7; 12 bases align to TRBD1. Per the germline V gene, CDR1 is MNHEY and CDR2 is SVGAGI. V trimming: 0 bases; J trimming: 4 bases; junction bases outside the gene matches: 7. This CDR3 spans 17 amino acids. The CDR3 loop reads CASSYSRGQGAFYEQYF. Here the CDR3 DNA reads TGTGCCAGCAGTTACTCGAGGGGACAGGGGGCTTTTTACGAGCAGTACTTC.

The table lists this clonotype with many counts. V usage is TRBV20-1 and J usage is TRBJ2-1; 11 bases are shared with TRBD2. This CDR3 has 15 residues. CDR1 is DFQATT and CDR2 is SNEGSKA in the germline V gene (reference sequence). Unmatched junction bases numbered 14, after V lost 6 bases and J lost 10 bases. CDR3 nucleotide sequence: TGCAGTGCCCGGCAGGGGACTAGCGGCCGTAGGGAGCAGTTCTTC. Protein product: CSARQGTSGRREQFF.

The table lists this clonotype with many counts. The chain recombines TRBV20-1 with TRBJ2-1, with 10 bases identical to TRBD1. CDR1 DFQATT and CDR2 SNEGSKA come from the germline V gene (reference sequence). CDR3 length equals 18 residues. Trimming cost V 3 bases and J 10 bases; bases outside gene matches: 21. The CDR3 sequence is CSASGVDTRQGARPEQFF. The CDR3 nucleotides are TGCAGTGCTAGTGGCGTAGATACAAGACAGGGGGCGCGACCGGAGCAGTTCTTC.

The V call is TRBV10-3, the J call TRBJ2-3; D remains unclear. Trimming took 10 bases from V and 0 from J, leaving 11 bases between them. CDR3 size: 13 residues. The germline gives CDR1 ENHRY, CDR2 SYGVKD. The CDR3 nucleotides read TGTGCCACCCTGACATCTAGCACAGATACGCAGTATTTT. It yields the protein CATLTSSTDTQYF.

This clonotype was seen repeatedly, ten times or more. The V call is TRBV5-1, the J call TRBJ2-1; D call uncertain. The germline V gene encodes CDR1 SGHRS and CDR2 YFSETQ. CDR3 length: 14 amino acids. V was shortened by 2 bases and J by 2 bases, with 8 bases between the two germline ends. The CDR3 protein is CASSFDTPYNEQFF. The CDR3 nucleotides read TGCGCCAGCAGCTTCGACACGCCCTACAATGAGCAGTTCTTC.

This clonotype was detected many times. The rearrangement joins TRBV29-1 to TRBJ2-1, with a possible D match to TRBD1 (6 bases). Trimming took off 2 bases at V and 6 bases at J, with 26 bases between the two ends. The CDR3 totals 18 residues. The V gene's germline CDR1 is SQVTM and CDR2 ANQGSEA. DNA for the CDR3: TGCAGCGTTGAAAGCTTTGGGGGACGAGGGGGATTACGCAATGAGCAGTTCTTC. Translation: CSVESFGGRGGLRNEQFF.

This clonotype was recorded many times. V usage is TRBV7-2 and J usage is TRBJ2-1; possibly TRBD1 for D (5 bases). The CDR3 is made up of 14 amino acids. With 2 bases removed from V and 9 bases from J, the gap between germline ends came to 14 bases. Germline CDR1 and CDR2: SGHTA and FQGNSA. CDR3 nucleotides: TGTGCCAGCAGCTTAACCGTAGGGGTTATTGAGCAGTTCTTC. Translated, it gives CASSLTVGVIEQFF. Combining the CDR3 with reference TRBV7-2 and TRBJ2-1 gives the whole variable domain GAGVSQSPSNKVTEKGKDVELRCDPISGHTALYWYRQSLGQGLEFLIYFQGNSAPDKSGLPSDRFSAERTGGSVSTLTIQRTQQEDSAVYLCASSLTVGVIEQFFGPGTRLTVL.

Within the sample, this clonotype is medium-sized (0.01 to 0.1%). The chain carries TRBV20-1 and TRBJ2-7; 9 bases are a match to TRBD2. The length of the CDR3 is 15 residues. Losses at the gene ends were 6 bases for V and 7 bases for J; bases not matched to a gene: 16. Germline CDR1 is DFQATT and CDR2 is SNEGSKA (reference sequence). Here the CDR3 DNA reads TGCAGTGCGGAGAGTAGCGGGAGCGGGTCTCGGGAGCAGTACTTC. It codes for CSAESSGSGSREQYF.

This clonotype was seen many times. This chain links TRBV12-3 or TRBV12-4 with TRBJ2-5; 9 bases are shared with TRBD2. CDR3 length equals 14 residues. After removal of 5 bases from V and 5 bases from J, the junction contained 6 bases not matched to a gene. CDR3 residues: CASSNLAGYETQYF. The CDR3, as DNA: TGTGCCAGCAGTAATCTAGCGGGATACGAGACCCAGTACTTC.

This clonotype occurred many times. V is TRBV20-1 and J is TRBJ2-4; no clear D gene. Trimming took 7 bases from V and 5 from J, leaving 15 bases between them. Germline CDR1 DFQATT, CDR2 SNEGSKA (reference sequence). This CDR3 region has 13 residues. CDR3 sequence reads: CSVTQSGENIQYF. CDR3 sequence (DNA): TGCAGTGTGACCCAATCGGGCGAAAACATTCAGTACTTC.

Ten or more counts support this clonotype. CDR3 bases: TGTGCCAGCGCGACCCCAAGAGGATTAGGCTACGAGCAGTACTTC. It codes for CASATPRGLGYEQYF. This chain uses TRBV7-2 with TRBJ2-7; no definite D call. Germline loops: CDR1 SGHTA, CDR2 FQGNSA. CDR3 length: 15 amino acids. V shed 8 bases and J shed 3 bases, with 20 bases lying between them.

This clonotype appeared a few times. The CDR3 nucleotides are TGTGCCAGTAGTATAAACAGGTACAATGAGCAGTTCTTC. Amino acid sequence: CASSINRYNEQFF. The chain uses TRBV19 and TRBJ2-1; D is possibly TRBD1 (5 bases). From germline, CDR1 is LNHDA and CDR2 SQIVND (reference sequence). With 2 bases removed from V and 4 bases from J, the gap between germline ends came to 6 bases. The length of the CDR3 is 13 residues.

Ten or more counts support this clonotype. The J gene is TRBJ1-2, the V gene TRBV29-1, with 7 bases that match TRBD1. The germline V gene has CDR1 SQVTM and CDR2 ANQGSEA. This CDR3 has 13 residues. V shed 7 bases and J 4 bases; nucleotides not matched to a gene: 9. CDR3 nucleotides: TGCAGCGCCACGCCGGACAGGACCTATGGCTACACCTTC. Residues: CSATPDRTYGYTF.

This clonotype was recorded many times. The rearrangement links TRBV7-8 to TRBJ2-1, with 8 nucleotides matching TRBD2. With V trimmed by 5 bases and J by 8 bases, 2 bases remained unmatched. From germline, CDR1 is SGHVS and CDR2 FQNEAQ. The CDR3 totals 12 residues. Written as DNA, the CDR3 is TGTGCCAGCAGCCCGCGGGGGGATGAGCAGTTCTTC. This encodes CASSPRGDEQFF.

The chain joins TRBV20-1 to TRBJ2-5; a weak D match, TRBD2 (5 bases). The CDR3 totals 14 residues. Trimming cost V 7 bases and J 1 base, with 16 bases left between them. Germline loops: CDR1 DFQATT, CDR2 SNEGSKA (reference sequence). The CDR3 spells CSVRARPLQETQYF. The DNA for the CDR3 is TGCAGTGTGCGGGCCCGGCCCCTCCAAGAGACCCAGTACTTC.

This clonotype was recorded many times. The V gene is TRBV7-9, the J gene TRBJ2-3, with D uncertain. V lost 0 bases, J lost 0 bases, and 10 bases lay in between. CDR1 is SEHNR, CDR2 FQNEAQ, per germline (reference sequence). The CDR3 is 16 residues long. CDR3 sequence reads: CASSLALSLSTDTQYF. Written as DNA, the CDR3 is TGTGCCAGCAGCTTAGCCCTATCCCTCAGCACAGATACGCAGTATTTT.

This clonotype was recorded at least ten times. This chain connects TRBV20-1 to TRBJ2-7; D not certain. CDR3 length: 11 residues. V was shortened by 1 base and J by 4 bases, with 5 bases between the two germline ends. Per germline, CDR1 DFQATT and CDR2 SNEGSKA (reference sequence). The CDR3 region is CSARGRYEQYF. The CDR3, as DNA: TGCAGTGCTAGAGGCAGATACGAGCAGTACTTC.

This clonotype was detected many times. The chain carries TRBV7-2 and TRBJ2-1; possible D gene TRBD2, 5 bases. V was pared by 1 base and J by 8 bases, with 15 bases between. The CDR3 is 15 residues long. Germline V gene sequence: CDR1 SGHTA, CDR2 FQGNSA. CDR3 region: CASSLVLDRSHEQFF. The CDR3 bases are TGTGCCAGCAGCTTAGTACTAGATCGTAGTCATGAGCAGTTCTTC.

This chain connects TRBV5-1 to TRBJ2-2; the D gene could be TRBD1 or TRBD2 (5 bases each). Trimming left V 4 bases short and J 5 bases short, with 18 bases between. The length of the CDR3 is 16 residues. CDR1 is SGHRS, CDR2 YFSETQ, per germline. This CDR3 is CASSTGTRGQTGELFF. CDR3 DNA sequence: TGCGCCAGCAGCACCGGGACCAGAGGGCAAACCGGGGAGCTGTTTTTT. The complete variable domain, with remaining parts taken from reference TRBV5-1 and TRBJ2-2, reads KAGVTQTPRYLIKTRGQQVTLSCSPISGHRSVSWYQQTPGQGLQFLFEYFSETQRNKGNFPGRFSGRQFSNSRSEMNVSTLELGDSALYLCASSTGTRGQTGELFFGEGSRLTVL.

There are many counts of this clonotype. The rearrangement links TRBV7-2 to TRBJ2-7; D may be TRBD2 (6 bases). Trimming removed 2 bases from V and 0 bases from J, with 11 bases in between. The CDR3 loop spans 15 amino acids. The germline CDR1 and CDR2 sequences are SGHTA and FQGNSA. The CDR3 here is CASSLFWGDSYEQYF. CDR3 DNA sequence: TGTGCCAGCAGCTTATTCTGGGGGGACTCCTACGAGCAGTACTTC.

The chain recombines TRBV5-4 with TRBJ2-7; TRBD1 is a possible D gene (6 bases). The CDR3 consists of 14 residues. Germline V gene lookup returns CDR1 SGHNT and CDR2 YYREEE (reference sequence). Trimming took 0 bases from V and 6 from J, leaving 13 bases between them. The CDR3 is CASSLGQGSGEQYF. The CDR3 DNA follows: TGTGCCAGCAGCTTGGGCCAGGGGTCAGGCGAGCAGTACTTC. The whole variable domain, remainder taken from reference TRBV5-4 and TRBJ2-7, is ETGVTQSPTHLIKTRGQQVTLRCSSQSGHNTVSWYQQALGQGPQFIFQYYREEENGRGNFPPRFSGLQFPNYSSELNVNALELDDSALYLCASSLGQGSGEQYFGPGTRLTVT.

This clonotype has a count of ten or more. The chain recombines TRBV5-6 with TRBJ2-3, with unresolved D. The ends were cut back, 2 bases at V and 6 bases at J, with 7 bases in the middle. CDR1 is SGHDT and CDR2 is YYEEEE in the germline V gene. The CDR3 is 12 residues long. The CDR3 protein is CASSFWMDTQYF. The CDR3, as DNA: TGTGCCAGCAGCTTTTGGATGGATACGCAGTATTTT.

This clonotype occurred many times. The chain recombines TRBV20-1 with TRBJ2-3, with D hard to call. The ends were cut back, 0 bases at V and 5 bases at J, with 9 bases in the middle. This CDR3 comprises 13 residues. CDR1 is DFQATT, CDR2 SNEGSKA, per germline (reference sequence). The CDR3 sequence: CSARDPRQDTQYF. In nucleotides, the CDR3 is TGCAGTGCTAGAGATCCCAGGCAAGATACGCAGTATTTT.

This clonotype has a count of ten or more. The genes are TRBV20-1 and TRBJ2-5; 9 bases align to TRBD2. The V gene's germline CDR1 is DFQATT and CDR2 SNEGSKA (reference sequence). The CDR3 is made up of 14 amino acids. The J segment lost 5 bases and the V segment lost 2 bases, leaving 6 bases of the junction unmatched. The CDR3 region is CSARPLAGPETQYF. CDR3 DNA: TGCAGTGCTAGACCACTAGCGGGCCCTGAGACCCAGTACTTC.

Note on this clonotype: It may be a read error: a sequence one base away is much more abundant. This CDR3 is missing its conserved last phenylalanine or tryptophan, likely due to a read error. The genes are TRBV2 and TRBJ2-3; D perhaps matches TRBD2 (6 bases). CDR3 length: 13 residues. The germline V and J ends were trimmed by 8 bases and 2 bases, with 11 bases remaining between them. Germline V CDR1 and CDR2: SNHLY, FYNNEI. CDR3 bases: TGTGCCAGCGATAGCGGCCACACAGATACGCAGTATTTA. Its translation is CASDSGHTDTQYL.

This clonotype was seen many times. The CDR3 DNA reads as TGTGCCAGCAGACCGGGGACAGGGGGCGCGGAGCAGTACTTC. This translates into CASRPGTGGAEQYF. The V call is TRBV6-5, the J call TRBJ2-7; 12 bases match TRBD1. The V gene end was trimmed by 6 bases and the J gene end by 7 bases; junction bases not matched to a gene: 7. The CDR3 spans 14 residues. Germline CDR1 MNHEY, CDR2 SVGAGI.

This chain uses TRBV20-1 with TRBJ1-1, with 7 bases matching TRBD1. This CDR3 is 17 amino acids long. Trimming cost V 6 bases and J 0 bases; bases outside gene matches: 16. CDR1 and CDR2 from the germline V gene are DFQATT and SNEGSKA (reference sequence). The chain's CDR3 is CSASVGLGTALNTEAFF. The CDR3 DNA is TGCAGTGCGAGTGTGGGATTGGGGACAGCCTTGAACACTGAAGCTTTCTTT.

This clonotype has at least ten counts. This chain links TRBV5-5 with TRBJ1-6; D remains ambiguous. CDR3 size: 15 residues. The ends were cut back, 2 bases at V and 7 bases at J, with 13 bases in the middle. The germline V gene has CDR1 SGHKS and CDR2 YYEKEE (reference sequence). CDR3 DNA sequence: TGTGCCAGCAGCTTAACTAGCGGGGTGAATTCACCCCTCCACTTT. Amino acids: CASSLTSGVNSPLHF. Variable domain in full (rest from reference TRBV5-5 and TRBJ1-6): DAGVTQSPTHLIKTRGQQVTLRCSPISGHKSVSWYQQVLGQGPQFIFQYYEKEERGRGNFPDRFSARQFPNYSSELNVNALLLGDSALYLCASSLTSGVNSPLHFGNGTRLTVT.

There are many counts of this clonotype. This chain uses TRBV7-9 with TRBJ1-2, with 7 positions matching TRBD1. Per the germline V gene, CDR1 is SEHNR and CDR2 is FQNEAQ (reference sequence). The CDR3 spans 15 residues. J was trimmed by 8 bases and V by 5 bases; bases with no gene match: 14. CDR3 bases: TGTGCCAGCAGCCGGGGACAGCCGTTCCAAGAGGGCTACACCTTC. It codes for CASSRGQPFQEGYTF.

This clonotype was seen at least ten times. The rearrangement joins TRBV5-4 to TRBJ2-1; 9 bases are shared with TRBD1. Germline values: CDR1 SGHNT, CDR2 YYREEE (reference sequence). The CDR3 contains 14 residues. V lost 4 bases to trimming and J lost 6 bases; unmatched junction nucleotides: 5. In DNA form, the CDR3 reads TGTGCCAGCAGCAAGCGGGACAGGGTCAATGAGCAGTTCTTC. As protein: CASSKRDRVNEQFF.

This clonotype was seen ten or more times. This rearrangement joins TRBV20-1 to TRBJ2-5; 8 bases are shared with TRBD2. CDR3 length: 16 amino acids. From germline, CDR1 is DFQATT and CDR2 SNEGSKA (reference sequence). V lost 0 bases and J lost 1; bases outside the gene matches: 7. This chain's CDR3 is CSARDAQRGTQETQYF. CDR3 bases: TGCAGTGCTAGAGATGCCCAGCGGGGGACCCAAGAGACCCAGTACTTC.